This T cell receptor beta chain is drawn from a study of T cell responses to AZD1222 COVID-19 vaccine. The germline V gene encodes CDR1 SGDLS and CDR2 YYNGEE. V lost 5 bases and J 7 bases, leaving 18 bases between the germline ends. The CDR3 has 15 amino acids. The method was immunoSEQ multiplex PCR; TCRdb's version includes in-frame clones alone and lacks a portion of them. The sample lists some 120,000 clones; more than 70% were seen once. In this sample, this clone turned up once. The source material was peripheral blood, sampled on day 0 of AZD1222 vaccination. The receptor was derived from an adult in good health. The chain joins TRBV9 to TRBJ2-2, with D perhaps assigned TRBD1 or TRBD2 (6 bases each). The DNA for the CDR3 is TGTGCCAGCAGTGGTGGAGGGGGGCGGGACGGGGAGCTGTTTTTT. This codes for CASSGGGGRDGELFF.